The present entry profiles one TCR beta chain with its context. Its target is unknown. The data were taken from a study of cytomegalovirus exposure and HLA in healthy donors. Study-level points and caveats: TCR beta chain V- and J-gene trimming was linked, in a later analysis, to a missense variant in DCLRE1C. Donors were assumed by presence/absence analyses to have roughly uniform sequencing depth. Immune exposure information available was restricted to CMV serostatus.

Primers for the PCR totalled 60 Vbeta and 13 Jbeta. Clones were read by immunoSEQ multiplex PCR, and TCRdb kept only the in-frame ones, dropping some. The data contain some 100,000 clones, 76% of them seen just once; the ten biggest clones take up 3% to 4%. Sequencing was carried out using PBMCs. The clonotype was recovered from a woman between 45 and 60 years old in good health and CMV-seropositive.

Here the CDR3 reads CASSMAVNTEAFF. The CDR3 DNA sequence: TGTGCCAGTAGTATGGCAGTGAACACTGAAGCTTTCTTT. The V gene is TRBV19, the J gene TRBJ1-1; D uncertain. Between the trimmed V and J ends, which lost 3 bases and 0 bases, there was a span of 5 bases. Germline V gene data show CDR1 as LNHDA and CDR2 as SQIVND (reference sequence). This CDR3 comprises 13 residues.